These 10 T cell receptor beta chains originate from one sample sequenced in a study of tumor-infiltrating lymphocytes in primary liver carcinoma. Total RNA amounting to roughly 480 ng was the source from which TCR beta cDNA was made with a constant-region primer. Researchers made the TCR beta libraries by running three nested multiplex PCR rounds with slightly modified ARM-PCR. Both of the initial two PCR rounds ran for 10 cycles and employed TRBV1-TRBV30 forward primers alongside a C-beta reverse primer. TCRdb reanalysed the multiplex PCR reads using MiXCR and keeps one entry per CDR3 protein. The sample holds about 350,000 distinct CDR3 sequences, 65% seen once. Blood RNA was derived from unsorted whole blood, and germline DNA was extracted too. The sequenced sample was peripheral blood. The origin of the receptors is a man aged 35 to 55 with primary liver carcinoma and hepatitis B virus infection.

Ten or more counts support this clonotype. The chain couples TRBV4-2 to TRBJ2-5, with D hard to call. V lost 0 bases to trimming and J lost 7 bases, with 6 bases between them. Germline V lookup: CDR1 LGHNA, CDR2 YNFKEQ. The CDR3 length is 12 residues. CDR3 sequence (DNA): TGTGCCAGCAGCCAAGATTGGGGGACCCAGTACTTC. Translated, it gives CASSQDWGTQYF.

The V and J genes are TRBV5-1 and TRBJ2-5, with D possibly TRBD2 on 6 matching bases. The CDR3 extends over 15 amino acids. CDR1 is SGHRS and CDR2 is YFSETQ in the germline V gene. V was pared by 5 bases and J by 0 bases, with 14 bases between. In DNA form, the CDR3 reads TGCGCCAGCAGTAACCTAGCGCCGTACCAAGAGACCCAGTACTTC. Its protein product is CASSNLAPYQETQYF.

At least ten counts were recorded for this clonotype. The chain combines TRBV29-1 with TRBJ2-7; D not certain. Germline CDR1 and CDR2: SQVTM and ANQGSEA. The CDR3 contains 13 residues. The V end was cut by 2 bases, the J end by 2 bases, with 10 bases between. This CDR3 reads CSVEYGNPYEQYF. The CDR3 DNA follows: TGCAGCGTTGAATATGGGAACCCCTACGAGCAGTACTTC.

This clonotype is categorized as medium-sized. The chain couples TRBV11-1 to TRBJ2-5; tentatively, D is TRBD2 (5 bases). The CDR3 consists of 15 residues. Per the germline V gene, CDR1 is SGHAT and CDR2 is FQDESV (reference sequence). V shed 5 bases and J shed 2 bases, with 15 bases lying between them. The chain's CDR3 is CASSKPPGLQETQYF. CDR3 DNA: TGTGCCAGCAGCAAACCCCCCGGACTGCAAGAGACCCAGTACTTC.

This clonotype occurred once. This sequence may be a read error, since a much larger clone differs from it by one base. The conserved final phenylalanine or tryptophan is absent from the CDR3, which likely points to a read error. V gene TRBV6-6 combines with J gene TRBJ2-1; no clear D gene. The V end lost 6 bases, the J end lost 0 bases, and 9 bases lay between the germline ends. Germline V CDR1 and CDR2: MNHNY, SVGAGI (reference sequence). The CDR3 covers 14 residues. The CDR3 here is CASRDGLSYNEQFS. The CDR3 nucleotides are TGTGCCAGCAGGGACGGGCTCTCCTACAATGAGCAGTTCTCC.

V and J are TRBV10-3 and TRBJ1-2; TRBD1 agrees at 8 bases. V shed 5 bases and J 7 bases; nucleotides not matched to a gene: 6. The CDR3 runs 13 residues. CDR1 and CDR2 from the germline V gene are ENHRY and SYGVKD. CDR3 residues: CAISLDRGSGYTF. The DNA of the CDR3 is TGTGCCATCAGTTTAGACAGGGGAAGTGGCTACACCTTC.

This clonotype has only a few counts. It may be a read error: a sequence one base away is much more abundant. The rearrangement links TRBV6-1 to TRBJ1-5; the match to TRBD1 covers 10 bases. V lost 8 bases to trimming and J lost 4 bases; unmatched junction nucleotides: 8. The CDR3 is made up of 15 amino acids. In germline, CDR1 is MNHNS, CDR2 SASEGT. The CDR3 reads CASGATGGLNQPQHF. CDR3 nucleotides: TGTGCCAGCGGGGCGACAGGGGGCCTGAATCAGCCCCAGCATTTT.

There are many counts of this clonotype. The chain carries TRBV6-1 and TRBJ2-3, with TRBD2 identical over 14 bases. The CDR3 contains 19 residues. V lost 5 bases, J lost 0 bases, and 10 bases stayed unmatched. Germline CDR1 and CDR2: MNHNS and SASEGT. The CDR3, as DNA: TGTGCCAGCAGTTCCTCCGGGACTAGCGGGAGTTTTAGCACAGATACGCAGTATTTT. Residues: CASSSSGTSGSFSTDTQYF.

This clonotype came up many times. The chain joins TRBV6-1 to TRBJ2-2; D is uncertain. This CDR3 region has 14 residues. Germline V gene lookup returns CDR1 MNHNS and CDR2 SASEGT. V was trimmed by 7 bases and J by 2 bases, leaving 11 bases between them. CDR3 sequence (DNA): TGTGCCAGCAAGCCAGTAGGAAACACCGGGGAGCTGTTTTTT. Protein sequence: CASKPVGNTGELFF.

Worth noting for this clonotype: It may be a read error: a sequence one base away is much more abundant. V usage is TRBV6-5 and J usage is TRBJ2-7; TRBD2 matches 12 bases. From germline, CDR1 is MNHEY and CDR2 SVGAGI. V trimming: 6 bases; J trimming: 6 bases; junction bases outside the gene matches: 18. The CDR3 totals 18 residues. In DNA, the CDR3 is TGTGCCAGCAGCAGGGAGGCTATCCTAGCGGGAGGGTCCCGCGAGCAGTACTTC. It yields the protein CASSREAILAGGSREQYF.